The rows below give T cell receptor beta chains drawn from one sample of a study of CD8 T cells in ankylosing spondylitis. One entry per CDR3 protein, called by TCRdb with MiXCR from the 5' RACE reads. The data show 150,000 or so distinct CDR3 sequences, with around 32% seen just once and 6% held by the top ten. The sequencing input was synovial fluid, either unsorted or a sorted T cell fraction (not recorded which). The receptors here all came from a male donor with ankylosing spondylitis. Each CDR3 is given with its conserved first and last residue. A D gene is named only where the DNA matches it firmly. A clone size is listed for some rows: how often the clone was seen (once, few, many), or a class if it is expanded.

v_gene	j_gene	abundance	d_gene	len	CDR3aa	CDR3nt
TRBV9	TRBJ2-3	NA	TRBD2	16	CASSVTSGRALPSQYF	TGTGCCAGCAGCGTTACTAGCGGGAGGGCTCTACCGTCGCAGTATTTT
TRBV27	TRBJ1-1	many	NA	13	CASSIRQDTEAFF	TGTGCCAGCAGTATAAGACAGGACACTGAAGCTTTCTTT
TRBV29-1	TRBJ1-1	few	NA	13	CSVTETANTEAFF	TGCAGCGTGACAGAGACAGCGAACACTGAAGCTTTCTTT
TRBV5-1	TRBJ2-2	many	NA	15	CASSFGGGGSGELFF	TGCGCCAGCAGCTTCGGGGGAGGAGGTTCGGGGGAGCTGTTTTTT
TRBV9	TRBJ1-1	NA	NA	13	CASSGPGVAEAFF	TGTGCCAGCAGCGGCCCCGGGGTCGCTGAAGCTTTCTTT
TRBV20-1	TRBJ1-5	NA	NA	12	CSAKGDMEPQHF	TGCAGTGCAAAAGGGGACATGGAGCCCCAGCATTTT
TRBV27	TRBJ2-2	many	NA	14	CASSLRTLTGELFF	TGTGCCAGCAGTCTCCGGACCCTCACCGGGGAGCTGTTTTTT
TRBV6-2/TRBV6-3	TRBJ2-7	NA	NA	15	CASRTTGHSRYEQYF	TGTGCCAGCAGGACCACAGGGCACTCTCGCTACGAGCAGTACTTC
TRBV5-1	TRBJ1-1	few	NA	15	CASSLAETANTEAFF	TGCGCCAGCAGCTTGGCCGAGACAGCGAACACTGAAGCTTTCTTT
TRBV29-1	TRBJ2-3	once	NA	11	CSVDQADTQYF	TGCAGCGTTGACCAAGCAGATACGCAGTATTTT
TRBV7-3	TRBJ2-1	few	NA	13	CASLAANNNEQFF	TGTGCCAGCCTGGCCGCGAACAACAATGAGCAGTTCTTC
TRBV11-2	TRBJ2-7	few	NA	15	CASSLRTGASYEQYF	TGTGCCAGCAGCTTACGGACGGGGGCCAGCTACGAGCAGTACTTC
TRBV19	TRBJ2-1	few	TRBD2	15	CASSPGLVTHNEQFF	TGTGCCAGTAGTCCTGGACTAGTCACCCACAATGAGCAGTTCTTC
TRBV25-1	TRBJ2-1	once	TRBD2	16	CASSESLGLAGVEQFF	TGTGCCAGCAGTGAATCCTTGGGACTAGCGGGGGTGGAGCAGTTCTTC
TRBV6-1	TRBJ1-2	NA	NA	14	CASSEGHRVGGYTF	TGTGCCAGCAGTGAAGGCCACAGGGTTGGTGGCTACACCTTC
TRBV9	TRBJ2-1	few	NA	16	CASSPRGASSYNEQFF	TGTGCCAGCAGCCCCCGGGGAGCGAGCTCCTACAATGAGCAGTTCTTC
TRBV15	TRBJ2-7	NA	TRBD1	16	CATSREKGTGIYEQYF	TGTGCCACCAGCAGAGAGAAGGGGACAGGAATTTACGAGCAGTACTTC
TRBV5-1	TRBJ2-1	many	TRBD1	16	CASSSRDRGRNNEQFF	TGCGCCAGCAGCAGCCGGGACAGGGGGCGAAACAATGAGCAGTTCTTC
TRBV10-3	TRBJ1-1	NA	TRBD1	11	CATEGTGLAFF	TGTGCCACCGAGGGGACAGGGCTGGCTTTCTTT
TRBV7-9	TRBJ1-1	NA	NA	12	CASSSGQLEAFF	TGTGCCAGCAGCTCAGGACAGCTTGAAGCTTTCTTT
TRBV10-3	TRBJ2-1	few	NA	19	CAISEFRLSTSTTQGEQFF	TGTGCCATCAGTGAGTTCAGGCTTTCCACTTCTACTACTCAGGGTGAGCAGTTCTTC
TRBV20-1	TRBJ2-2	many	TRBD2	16	CSASGGSGRDTGELFF	TGCAGTGCCAGTGGTGGGAGCGGGAGGGACACCGGGGAGCTGTTTTTT
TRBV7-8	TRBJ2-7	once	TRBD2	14	CASRGTSGSYEQYF	TGTGCCAGCAGGGGGACTAGCGGCTCCTACGAGCAGTACTTC
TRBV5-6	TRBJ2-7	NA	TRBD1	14	CASSDRGQVYEQYF	TGTGCCAGCAGCGACAGGGGACAGGTTTACGAGCAGTACTTC
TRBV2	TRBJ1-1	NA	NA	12	CASSAGVTEAFF	TGTGCCAGCAGTGCGGGTGTCACTGAAGCTTTCTTT
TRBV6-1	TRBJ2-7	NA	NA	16	CASSEGPSGYSYEQYF	TGTGCCAGCAGTGAAGGCCCAAGCGGATACTCCTACGAGCAGTACTTC
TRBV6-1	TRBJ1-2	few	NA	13	CASSGDNRESYTF	TGTGCCAGCAGTGGGGATAACAGGGAGAGCTACACCTTC
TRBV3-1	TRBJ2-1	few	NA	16	CASSQDRAGHYNEQFF	TGTGCCAGCAGCCAAGATAGGGCGGGACACTACAATGAGCAGTTCTTC
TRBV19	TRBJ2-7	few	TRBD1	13	CASSMGQAREQYF	TGTGCCAGTAGTATGGGACAGGCGCGCGAGCAGTACTTC
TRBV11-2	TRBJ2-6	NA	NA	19	CASSPHSGPLVNGANVLTF	TGTGCCAGCAGCCCCCACAGTGGACCCTTGGTAAACGGGGCCAACGTCCTGACTTTC
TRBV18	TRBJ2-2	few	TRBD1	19	CASSPPWDRGRRNTGELFF	TGTGCCAGCTCACCACCCTGGGACAGGGGTCGGAGGAACACCGGGGAGCTGTTTTTT
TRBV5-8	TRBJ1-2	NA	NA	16	CASSLAWRGVNYGYTF	TGTGCCAGCAGCTTGGCCTGGAGAGGGGTTAACTATGGCTACACCTTC
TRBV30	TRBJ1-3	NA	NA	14	CAWNLQGQGNTIYF	TGTGCCTGGAATTTGCAGGGGCAAGGAAACACCATATATTTT
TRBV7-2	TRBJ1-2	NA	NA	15	CASSRRGILLKGYTF	TGTGCCAGCAGCCGCCGGGGGATTCTATTGAAGGGCTACACCTTC
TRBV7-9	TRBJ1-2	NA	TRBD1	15	CASSGTGTGRDGYTF	TGTGCCAGCAGCGGAACCGGGACAGGGAGAGACGGCTACACCTTC
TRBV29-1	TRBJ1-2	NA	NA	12	CSVEKGLDGYTF	TGCAGCGTTGAGAAGGGGCTGGATGGCTACACCTTC
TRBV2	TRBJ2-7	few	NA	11	CASRAGPGEYF	TGTGCCAGCAGGGCTGGGCCCGGGGAGTACTTC
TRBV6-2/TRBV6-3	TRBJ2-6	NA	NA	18	CASSTIPGRLSGANVLTF	TGTGCCAGCAGTACGATACCGGGACGCCTTTCTGGGGCCAACGTCCTGACTTTC
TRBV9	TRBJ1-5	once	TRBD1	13	CASSGTGVQPQHF	TGTGCCAGCAGCGGGACAGGGGTGCAGCCCCAGCATTTT